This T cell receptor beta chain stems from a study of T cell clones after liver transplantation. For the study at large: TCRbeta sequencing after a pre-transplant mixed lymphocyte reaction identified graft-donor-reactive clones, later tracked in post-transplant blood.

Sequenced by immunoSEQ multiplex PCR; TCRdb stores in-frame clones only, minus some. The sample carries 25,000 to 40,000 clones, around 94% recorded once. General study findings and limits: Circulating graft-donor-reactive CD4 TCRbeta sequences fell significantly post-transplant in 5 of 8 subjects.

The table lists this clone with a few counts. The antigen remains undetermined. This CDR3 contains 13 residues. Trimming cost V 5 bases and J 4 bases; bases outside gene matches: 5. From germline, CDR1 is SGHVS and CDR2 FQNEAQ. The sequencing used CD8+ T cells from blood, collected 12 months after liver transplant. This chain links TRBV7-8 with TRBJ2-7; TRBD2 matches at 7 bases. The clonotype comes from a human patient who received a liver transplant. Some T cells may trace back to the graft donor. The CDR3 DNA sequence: TGTGCCAGCAGCCTATGGACTAGGTACGAGCAGTACTTC. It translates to CASSLWTRYEQYF.